A selection of T cell receptor beta chains follows, all from one sample in a study of cytomegalovirus exposure and HLA in healthy donors. This table comes from immunoSEQ multiplex PCR, and its TCRdb copy is limited to in-frame clones, with some not included. Of 160,000 or so clones in the sample, around nine tenths were seen once. The sequenced material came from PBMCs. Receptors originate from a woman between 18 and 30 years old in good health and CMV-seronegative. Both conserved end residues are part of each CDR3. Clone sizes are given selectively: once, few, many, or a class where the clone is expanded.

>TRBJ1-2|TRBV10-3|-|13
CAISESDRHGYTF
>TRBJ2-3|TRBV7-2|-|16
CASSQSGTGVQDTQYF
>TRBJ2-7|TRBV5-6|once|12
CASSLPQDEQYF
>TRBJ2-4|TRBV28|-|15
CASSLTGLAKNIQYF
>TRBJ2-1|TRBV27|-|14
CASSFTGTGNEQFF
>TRBJ2-7|TRBV28|-|12
CASLDRVNEQYF
>TRBJ1-2|TRBV9|-|17
CASSLFLGRASFHGYTF
>TRBJ2-1|TRBV7-2|-|15
CASRNPGLAGGWQFF
>TRBJ2-4|TRBV7-6|once|14
CASSLSGTKNIQYF
>TRBJ1-2|TRBV19|-|13
CASSLTLPYGYTF
>TRBJ1-1|TRBV15|-|14
CATSSEVMNTEAFF
>TRBJ1-2|TRBV2|-|12
CASSAENYGYTF
>TRBJ2-3|TRBV5-4|-|16
CASSPRDSLNTDTQYF
>TRBJ2-7|TRBV27|once|13
CASQRQSSYEQYF
>TRBJ2-5|TRBV4-1|-|16
CASSQPGTGGLETQYF
>TRBJ2-7|TRBV6-1|-|12
CASSDRPDRGYF
>TRBJ2-5|TRBV6-5|-|12
CASSSPGVTQYF
>TRBJ1-1|TRBV6-1|-|15
CASSARQGMNTEAFF
>TRBJ1-1|TRBV5-1|-|17
CASSQGHKTELNTEAFF
>TRBJ2-1|TRBV5-4|-|15
CASSRRGQGSNEQFF
>TRBJ2-5|TRBV7-6|-|14
CASSYRARVETQYF
>TRBJ2-7|TRBV9|-|14
CASSAGLAWYEQYF
>TRBJ2-7|TRBV2|-|15
CASSEGTLISYEQYF
>TRBJ2-1|TRBV5-4|-|16
CASSLPPADYYNEQFF
>TRBJ1-5|TRBV2|-|14
CASADRVSDQPQHF
>TRBJ1-2|TRBV19|-|15
CASISQGAADYGYTF
>TRBJ2-1|TRBV5-1|-|14
CASSSQNSYNEQFF
>TRBJ1-4|TRBV4-1|-|15
CASSQETGGGEKLFF
>TRBJ2-1|TRBV19|-|13
CASSPGTNGEQFF
>TRBJ2-5|TRBV27|-|16
CASTRVAPLAGETQYF
>TRBJ2-2|TRBV19|-|16
CASSPGSDYPTGELFF
>TRBJ1-1|TRBV28|once|12
CASSLGGRQAFF
>TRBJ2-3|TRBV4-2|once|14
CASSQVGSPGAQYF
>-|TRBV5-4|-|13
CASSLERNYEQYF
>TRBJ1-2|TRBV4-1|once|13
CASSQDSRPGYTF
>TRBJ2-2|TRBV5-8|-|16
CASTDGPGGTPGELFF
>TRBJ1-3|TRBV6-1|-|14
CASRGQVLRNTIYF
>TRBJ1-4|TRBV4-1|-|16
CASSPQGLVTNEKLFF
>TRBJ1-2|TRBV5-1|-|15
CASSWGLGQQYGYTF
>TRBJ1-5|TRBV27|-|17
CASSSSGTGGGNQPQHF
>TRBJ2-1|TRBV7-3|-|16
CASSQAQGASYNEQFF
>TRBJ2-6|TRBV10-1|-|17
CAIGGDGSSSGANVLTF
>TRBJ2-4|TRBV28|-|14
CASSLTGVKNIQYF
>TRBJ2-1|TRBV10-1|-|14
CASSRDRVGNEQFF
>TRBJ2-3|TRBV21-1|-|17
CASSKYEPQSPTDTQYF
>TRBJ1-2|TRBV7-9|-|15
CASSSGLASNYGYTF
>TRBJ2-5|TRBV6-1|-|13
CASRFTGGETQYF
>TRBJ2-3|TRBV2|once|12
CASTERGDTQYF
>TRBJ2-3|TRBV15|once|16
CATSREGTSGADTQYF
>TRBJ2-5|TRBV7-2|-|17
CASSPGWTSGALETQYF
>TRBJ2-5|TRBV29-1|-|14
CSVATGEGAETQYF
>TRBJ1-2|TRBV15|-|14
CATSRPVGGHGYTF
>TRBJ2-7|TRBV9|-|15
CASSAGIAASYEQYF
>TRBJ2-5|TRBV5-8|-|18
CASSSSELGTSISETQYF
>TRBJ1-2|TRBV30|-|13
CAWSSGYMRGYTF
>-|TRBV7-8|-|14
CASTIRDRDHEQYF